This T cell receptor (beta chain) was recorded in a study of blood T cell repertoires in COVID-19. Study as a whole: The United States, Italy and Spain provided the acute and convalescent COVID-19 samples. Sources were T cells, B-cell-depleted T cells, or PBMCs; the material itself was cDNA or gDNA.

Germline trimming cut 5 bases from V and 4 bases from J; bases unmatched to any gene: 9. Germline V gives CDR1 ENHRY, CDR2 SYGVKD. This CDR3 contains 16 residues. Per the original data handling: Reference gene primer amplification gave nucleated cell count estimates. Method: immunoSEQ multiplex PCR; TCRdb's copy keeps in-frame clones and lacks some. That table gives V, J and clone size, and the DNA gave D and trimming. The sample carries under 300,000 clones, 80% to 90% recorded once. The chain joins TRBV10-3 to TRBJ2-7; 12 nucleotides agree with TRBD2. The clonotype was recovered from a man between 60 and 75 years old with acute or convalescent COVID-19. Sequenced input: peripheral blood. DNA for the CDR3: TGTGCCATCAGTACAACGACTAGCGGGAGTTTGTACGAGCAGTACTTC. It yields the protein CAISTTTSGSLYEQYF.